The source of this T cell receptor (beta chain) is a study of CD8 T cells in ankylosing spondylitis. This clonotype was detected a few times. What it recognizes is unknown. Researchers built TCR beta libraries using quantitative 5'-RACE with molecular barcodes. Via MiXCR, TCRdb re-called the 5' RACE reads, giving one row per CDR3 protein. Of fewer than 400,000 distinct CDR3 sequences listed, over 12% were seen once; the top ten hold about 1.1%. Study findings and constraints: The study looked at matched synovial fluid samples from ankylosing spondylitis patients. Disease-linked clones were reported to be significantly enriched there.

The CDR3 runs to 14 residues. Looked up from germline, CDR1 is MGHRA and CDR2 is YSYEKL. With 3 bases removed from V and 7 bases from J, the gap between germline ends came to 15 bases. The J gene is TRBJ1-2, the V gene TRBV4-1; D perhaps matches TRBD1 (5 bases). The clonotype was recovered from a male donor with ankylosing spondylitis or in good health (not recorded which). The sample comprised blood, either unsorted or a sorted T cell fraction (not recorded which). The CDR3 bases are TGCGCCAGCAGCCAGGGGGACTCCCGGGTTGGCTACACCTTC. This encodes CASSQGDSRVGYTF.